This T cell receptor (beta chain) came from a study of cytomegalovirus exposure and HLA in healthy donors. Study-wide points: Later analysis revealed greater clonal expansion in HLA-associated TCR beta chains than in equally common others.

The CDR3 contains 14 residues. Germline V gene sequence: CDR1 SEHNR, CDR2 FQNEAQ (reference sequence). Trimming cost V 5 bases and J 10 bases; bases outside gene matches: 8. A multiplex PCR was run with 60 Vbeta primers and 13 Jbeta primers. Study processing details: Per a later analysis, the number of unique TCR beta chains was about 78 million, of which around 10 million were shared. TCRdb's copy holds only in-frame clones and misses some; the assay was immunoSEQ multiplex PCR. That table is the source of V, J and clone size, and D and trimming were worked out from the DNA. The table lists over 150,000 clones, roughly 87% of them singletons. Note on this clone: The antigen remains undetermined.

Sample: PBMCs. The rearrangement joins TRBV7-9 to TRBJ1-6; TRBD1 matches 7 bases. The origin of this receptor is a girl under three years old in good health and CMV-seronegative. DNA of the CDR3: TGTGCCAGCAGCCATGACAGGGTTTCATCACCCCTCCACTTT. The encoded protein is CASSHDRVSSPLHF.